What follows describes a single TCR beta chain. The target antigen is unknown. The PCR had 60 Vbeta and 13 Jbeta primers. The data were produced by immunoSEQ multiplex PCR, yet TCRdb's version contains in-frame clones alone and is incomplete. The sample consists of about 82,000 clones, roughly 74% of them appearing once. This sample stems from a study of cytomegalovirus exposure and HLA in healthy donors. General study findings and limits: In a later analysis, at a false discovery rate of 0.05, about 17,000 TCR beta sequences matched HLA alleles.

The V gene's germline CDR1 is SGHRS and CDR2 YFSETQ. The CDR3 has 17 amino acids. Germline trimming cut 10 bases from V and 2 bases from J; bases unmatched to any gene: 14. This TCR came from a woman aged 45 to 65 in good health and CMV-seropositive. This chain connects TRBV5-1 to TRBJ2-7; the match to TRBD2 covers 14 bases. Sequences were obtained from PBMCs. CDR3 in amino acids: CASFLGTSGSWTYEQYF. In DNA form, the CDR3 reads TGCGCCTCTTTTCTAGGGACTAGCGGGAGTTGGACCTACGAGCAGTACTTC. Full variable domain (outside the CDR3, taken from reference TRBV5-1 and TRBJ2-7): KAGVTQTPRYLIKTRGQQVTLSCSPISGHRSVSWYQQTPGQGLQFLFEYFSETQRNKGNFPGRFSGRQFSNSRSEMNVSTLELGDSALYLCASFLGTSGSWTYEQYFGPGTRLTVT.